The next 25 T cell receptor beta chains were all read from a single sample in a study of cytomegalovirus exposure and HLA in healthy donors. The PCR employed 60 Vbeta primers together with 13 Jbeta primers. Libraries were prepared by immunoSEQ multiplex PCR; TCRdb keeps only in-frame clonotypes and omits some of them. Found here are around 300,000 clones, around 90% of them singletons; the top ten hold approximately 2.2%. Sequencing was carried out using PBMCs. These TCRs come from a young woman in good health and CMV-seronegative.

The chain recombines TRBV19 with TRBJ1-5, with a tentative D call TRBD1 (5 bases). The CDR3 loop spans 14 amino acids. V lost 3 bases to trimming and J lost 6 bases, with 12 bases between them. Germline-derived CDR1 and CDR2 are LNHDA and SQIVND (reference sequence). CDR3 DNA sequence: TGTGCCAGTAGTATGGGGGGGGAGAGTCAGCCCCAGCATTTT. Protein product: CASSMGGESQPQHF.

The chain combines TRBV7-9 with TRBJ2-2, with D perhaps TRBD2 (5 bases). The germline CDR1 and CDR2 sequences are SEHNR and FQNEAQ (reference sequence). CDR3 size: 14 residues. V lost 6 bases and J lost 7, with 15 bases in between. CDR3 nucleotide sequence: TGTGCCAGCAGAAGAGAGGGTACAAACGGGGAGCTGTTTTTT. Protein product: CASRREGTNGELFF. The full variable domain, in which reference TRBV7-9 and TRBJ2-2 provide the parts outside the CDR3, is DTGVSQNPRHKITKRGQNVTFRCDPISEHNRLYWYRQTLGQGPEFLTYFQNEAQLEKSRLLSDRFSAERPKGSFSTLEIQRTEQGDSAMYLCASRREGTNGELFFGEGSRLTVL.

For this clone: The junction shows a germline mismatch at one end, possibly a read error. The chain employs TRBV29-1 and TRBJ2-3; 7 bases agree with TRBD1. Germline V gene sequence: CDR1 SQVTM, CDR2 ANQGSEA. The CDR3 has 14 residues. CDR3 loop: CSVEPRQGTDPQYF. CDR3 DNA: TGCAGCGTTGAGCCTCGACAGGGCACAGATCCGCAGTATTTT.

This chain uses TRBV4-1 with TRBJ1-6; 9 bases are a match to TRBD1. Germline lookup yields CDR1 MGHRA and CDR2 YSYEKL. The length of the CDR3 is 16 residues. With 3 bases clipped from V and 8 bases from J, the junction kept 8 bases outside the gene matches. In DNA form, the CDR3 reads TGCGCCAGCAGCCACCCCCTCCGGGACAGGGATTCACCCCTCCACTTT. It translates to CASSHPLRDRDSPLHF.

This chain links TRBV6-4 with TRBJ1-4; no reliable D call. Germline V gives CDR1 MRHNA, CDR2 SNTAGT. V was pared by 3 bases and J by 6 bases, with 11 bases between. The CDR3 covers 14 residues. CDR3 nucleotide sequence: TGTGCCAGCAGTGATTACAGCTTAGATGAAAAACTGTTTTTT. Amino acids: CASSDYSLDEKLFF.

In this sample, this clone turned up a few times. The CDR3 sequence: CASSGGEANEQFF. Written as DNA, the CDR3 is TGTGCCAGCAGTGGCGGAGAAGCCAATGAGCAGTTCTTC. This chain joins TRBV6-1 and TRBJ2-1, with no clear D. Trimming took 4 bases from V and 6 from J, leaving 10 bases between them. This CDR3 comprises 13 residues. CDR1 and CDR2 from the germline V gene are MNHNS and SASEGT.

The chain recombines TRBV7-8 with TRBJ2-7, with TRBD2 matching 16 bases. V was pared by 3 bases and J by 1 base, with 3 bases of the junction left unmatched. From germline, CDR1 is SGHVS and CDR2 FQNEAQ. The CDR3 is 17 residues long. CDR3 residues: CASSFGTSGGGSYEQYF. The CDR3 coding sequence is TGTGCCAGCAGCTTTGGGACTAGCGGGGGGGGATCCTACGAGCAGTACTTC.

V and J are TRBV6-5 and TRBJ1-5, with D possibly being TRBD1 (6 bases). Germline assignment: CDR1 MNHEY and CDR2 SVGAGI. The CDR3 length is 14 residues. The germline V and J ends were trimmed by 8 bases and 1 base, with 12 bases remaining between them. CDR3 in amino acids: CASARGLSNQPQHF. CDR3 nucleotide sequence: TGTGCCAGCGCCAGGGGATTGAGCAATCAGCCCCAGCATTTT.

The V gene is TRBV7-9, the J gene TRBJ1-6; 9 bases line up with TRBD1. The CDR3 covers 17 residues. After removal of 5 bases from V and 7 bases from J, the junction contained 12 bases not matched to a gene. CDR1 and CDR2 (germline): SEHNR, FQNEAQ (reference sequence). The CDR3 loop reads CASSRTSAGTGNSPLHF. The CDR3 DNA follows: TGTGCCAGCAGCCGAACATCAGCCGGGACAGGGAATTCACCCCTCCACTTT.

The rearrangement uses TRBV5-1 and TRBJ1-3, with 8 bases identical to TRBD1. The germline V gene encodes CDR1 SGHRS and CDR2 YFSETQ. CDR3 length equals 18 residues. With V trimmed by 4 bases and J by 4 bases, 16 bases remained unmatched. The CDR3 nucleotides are TGCGCCAGCAGCCCAGGGGGCCCTGGTCGCCTAGGGGGAAACACCATATATTTT. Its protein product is CASSPGGPGRLGGNTIYF.

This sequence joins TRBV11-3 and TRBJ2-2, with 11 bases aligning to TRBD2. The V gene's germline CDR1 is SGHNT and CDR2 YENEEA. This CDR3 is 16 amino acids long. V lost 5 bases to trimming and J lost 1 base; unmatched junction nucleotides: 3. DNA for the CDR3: TGTGCCAGCAGCACTAGCGGGGGCCTGAACACCGGGGAGCTGTTTTTT. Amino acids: CASSTSGGLNTGELFF.

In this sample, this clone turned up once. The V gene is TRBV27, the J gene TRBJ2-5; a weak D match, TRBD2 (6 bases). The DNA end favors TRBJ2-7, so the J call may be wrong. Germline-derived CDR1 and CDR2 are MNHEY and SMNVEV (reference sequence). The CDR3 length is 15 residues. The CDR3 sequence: CASSLKGEDPNEQYF. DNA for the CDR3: TGTGCCAGCAGTTTAAAAGGGGAGGACCCTAACGAGCAGTACTTC.

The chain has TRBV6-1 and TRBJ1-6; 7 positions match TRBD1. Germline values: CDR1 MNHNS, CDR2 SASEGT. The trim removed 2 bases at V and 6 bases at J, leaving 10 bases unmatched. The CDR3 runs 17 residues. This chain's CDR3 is CASSERTGPLLNSPLHF. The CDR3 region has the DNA TGTGCCAGCAGTGAACGGACAGGACCTCTCCTTAATTCACCCCTCCACTTT.

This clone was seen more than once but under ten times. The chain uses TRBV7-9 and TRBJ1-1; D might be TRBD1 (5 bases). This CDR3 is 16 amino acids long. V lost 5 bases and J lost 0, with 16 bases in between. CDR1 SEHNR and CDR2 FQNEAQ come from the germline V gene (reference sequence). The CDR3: CASSRGGAGLNTEAFF. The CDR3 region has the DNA TGTGCCAGCAGCCGGGGGGGTGCAGGATTGAACACTGAAGCTTTCTTT.

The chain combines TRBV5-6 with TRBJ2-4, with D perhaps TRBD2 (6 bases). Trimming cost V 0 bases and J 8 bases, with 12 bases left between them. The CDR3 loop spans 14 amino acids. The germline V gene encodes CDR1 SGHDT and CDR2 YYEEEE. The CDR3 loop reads CASSLVAGSDIQYF. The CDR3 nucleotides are TGTGCCAGCAGCTTGGTCGCGGGGTCGGACATTCAGTACTTC.

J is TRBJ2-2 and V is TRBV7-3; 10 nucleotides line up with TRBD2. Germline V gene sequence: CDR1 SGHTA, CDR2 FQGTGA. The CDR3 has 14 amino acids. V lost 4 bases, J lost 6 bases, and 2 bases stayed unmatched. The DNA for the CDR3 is TGTGCCAGCAGCTCCAGCGGGGGGGCCGGGGAGCTGTTTTTT. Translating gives CASSSSGGAGELFF.

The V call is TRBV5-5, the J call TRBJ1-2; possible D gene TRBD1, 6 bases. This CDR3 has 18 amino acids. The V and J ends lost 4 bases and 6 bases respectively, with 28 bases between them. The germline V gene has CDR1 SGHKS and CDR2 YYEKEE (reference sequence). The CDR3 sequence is CASSLTGRQMEFRHGYTF. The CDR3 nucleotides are TGTGCCAGCAGCCTGACAGGTCGACAGATGGAGTTTCGGCATGGCTACACCTTC.

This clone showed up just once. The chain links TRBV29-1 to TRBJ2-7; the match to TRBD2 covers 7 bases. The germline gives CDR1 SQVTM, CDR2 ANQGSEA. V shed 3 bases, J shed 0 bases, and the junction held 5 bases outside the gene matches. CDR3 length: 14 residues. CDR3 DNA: TGCAGCGTTGATTTGGGGGGGAGCTCCTACGAGCAGTACTTC. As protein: CSVDLGGSSYEQYF.

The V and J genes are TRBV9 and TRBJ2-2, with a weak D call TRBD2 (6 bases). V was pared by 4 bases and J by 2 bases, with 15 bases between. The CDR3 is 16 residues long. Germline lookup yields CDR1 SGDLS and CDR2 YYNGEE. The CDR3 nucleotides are TGTGCCAGCAGCCGGGGCGGACTACCAAACACCGGGGAGCTGTTTTTT. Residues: CASSRGGLPNTGELFF.

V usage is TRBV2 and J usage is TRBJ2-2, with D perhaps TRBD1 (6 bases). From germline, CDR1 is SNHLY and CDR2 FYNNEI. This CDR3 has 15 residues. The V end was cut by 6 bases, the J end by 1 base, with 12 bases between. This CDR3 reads CASRPDSQNTGELFF. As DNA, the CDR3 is TGTGCCAGCAGACCGGACAGCCAGAACACCGGGGAGCTGTTTTTT.

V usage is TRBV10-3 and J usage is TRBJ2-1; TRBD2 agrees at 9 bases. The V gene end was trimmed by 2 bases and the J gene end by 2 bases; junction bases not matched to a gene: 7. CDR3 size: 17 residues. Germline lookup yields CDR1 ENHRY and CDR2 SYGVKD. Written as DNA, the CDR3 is TGTGCCATCAGTGAGCAGCAACTAGCGGGTACCTACAATGAGCAGTTCTTC. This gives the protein CAISEQQLAGTYNEQFF.

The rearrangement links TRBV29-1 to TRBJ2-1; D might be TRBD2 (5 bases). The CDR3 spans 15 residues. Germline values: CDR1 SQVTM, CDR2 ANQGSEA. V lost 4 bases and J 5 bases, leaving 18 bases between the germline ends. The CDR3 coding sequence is TGCAGCGTTGGAGATTCCCGGGGATTGAACAATGAGCAGTTCTTC. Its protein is CSVGDSRGLNNEQFF.

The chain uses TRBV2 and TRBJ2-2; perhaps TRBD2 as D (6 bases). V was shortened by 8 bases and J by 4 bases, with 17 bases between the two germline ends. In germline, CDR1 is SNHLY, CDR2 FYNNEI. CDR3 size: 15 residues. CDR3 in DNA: TGTGCCAGCTACGGACTTGGGACTGCCACCGGGGAGCTGTTTTTT. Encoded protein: CASYGLGTATGELFF. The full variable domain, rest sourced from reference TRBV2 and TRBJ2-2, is EPEVTQTPSHQVTQMGQEVILRCVPISNHLYFYWYRQILGQKVEFLVSFYNNEISEKSEIFDDQFSVERPDGSNFTLKIRSTKLEDSAMYFCASYGLGTATGELFFGEGSRLTVL.

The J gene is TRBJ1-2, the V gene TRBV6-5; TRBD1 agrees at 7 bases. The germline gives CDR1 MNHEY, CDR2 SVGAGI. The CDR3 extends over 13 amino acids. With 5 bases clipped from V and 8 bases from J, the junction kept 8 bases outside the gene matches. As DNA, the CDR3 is TGTGCCAGCAGTCCTACAGGGGCAGGGGGCTACACCTTC. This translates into CASSPTGAGGYTF.

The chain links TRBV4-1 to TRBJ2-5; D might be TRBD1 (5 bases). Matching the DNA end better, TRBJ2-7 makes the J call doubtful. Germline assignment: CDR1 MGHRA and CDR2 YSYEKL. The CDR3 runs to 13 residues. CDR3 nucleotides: TGCGCCAGCAGCCAAGCAGGGAACACCGAGCAGTACTTC. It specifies CASSQAGNTEQYF.